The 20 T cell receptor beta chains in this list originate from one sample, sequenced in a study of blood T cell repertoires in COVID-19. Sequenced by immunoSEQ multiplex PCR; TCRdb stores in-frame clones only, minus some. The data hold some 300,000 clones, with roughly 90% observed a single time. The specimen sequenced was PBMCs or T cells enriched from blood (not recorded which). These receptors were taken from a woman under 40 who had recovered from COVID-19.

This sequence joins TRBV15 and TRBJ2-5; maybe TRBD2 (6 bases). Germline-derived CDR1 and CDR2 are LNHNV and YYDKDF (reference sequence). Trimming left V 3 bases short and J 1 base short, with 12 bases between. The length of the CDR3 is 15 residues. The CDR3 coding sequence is TGTGCCACCAGCAGGTTCCCCGGGGGCCAAGAGACCCAGTACTTC. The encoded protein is CATSRFPGGQETQYF.

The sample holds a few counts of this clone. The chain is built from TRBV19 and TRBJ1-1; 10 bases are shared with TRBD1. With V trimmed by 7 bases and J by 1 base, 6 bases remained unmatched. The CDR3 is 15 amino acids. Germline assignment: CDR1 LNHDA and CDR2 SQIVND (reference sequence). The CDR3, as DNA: TGTGCCAGTAAGACAGGGGGCGAGGCGAACACTGAAGCTTTCTTT. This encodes CASKTGGEANTEAFF.

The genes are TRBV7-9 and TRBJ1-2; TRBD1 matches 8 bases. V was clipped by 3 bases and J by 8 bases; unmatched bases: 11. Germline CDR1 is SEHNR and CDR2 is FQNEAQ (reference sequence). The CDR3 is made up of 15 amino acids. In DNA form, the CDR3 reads TGTGCCAGCAGCTTTGAGGACAGGGCACTGGGGGGCTACACCTTC. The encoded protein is CASSFEDRALGGYTF.

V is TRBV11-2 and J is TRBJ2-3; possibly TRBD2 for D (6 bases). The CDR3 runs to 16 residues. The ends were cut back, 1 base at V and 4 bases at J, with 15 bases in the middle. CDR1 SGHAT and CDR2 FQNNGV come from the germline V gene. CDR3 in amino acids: CASSLVLASEADTQYF. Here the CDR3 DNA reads TGTGCCAGCAGCTTAGTTCTAGCGTCCGAGGCAGATACGCAGTATTTT.

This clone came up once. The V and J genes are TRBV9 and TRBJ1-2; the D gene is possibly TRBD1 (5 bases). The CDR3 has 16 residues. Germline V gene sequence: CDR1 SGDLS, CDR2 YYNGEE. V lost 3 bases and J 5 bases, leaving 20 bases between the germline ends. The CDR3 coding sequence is TGTGCCAGCAGCGCCGAGCCCTGGGGGGGTACGTATGGCTACACCTTC. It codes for CASSAEPWGGTYGYTF.

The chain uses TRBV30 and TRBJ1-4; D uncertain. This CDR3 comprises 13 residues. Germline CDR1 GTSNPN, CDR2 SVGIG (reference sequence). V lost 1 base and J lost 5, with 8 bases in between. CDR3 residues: CAWSADSNEKLFF. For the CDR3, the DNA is TGTGCCTGGAGTGCGGACTCCAATGAAAAACTGTTTTTT.

The CDR3 reads CASSQAPPSTDTQYF. Written as DNA, the CDR3 is TGCGCCAGCAGCCAAGCCCCCCCTAGCACAGATACGCAGTATTTT. The genes are TRBV4-1 and TRBJ2-3, with D unclear. Germline V lookup: CDR1 MGHRA, CDR2 YSYEKL. This CDR3 has 15 residues. Trimming cost V 1 base and J 0 bases, with 8 bases left between them.

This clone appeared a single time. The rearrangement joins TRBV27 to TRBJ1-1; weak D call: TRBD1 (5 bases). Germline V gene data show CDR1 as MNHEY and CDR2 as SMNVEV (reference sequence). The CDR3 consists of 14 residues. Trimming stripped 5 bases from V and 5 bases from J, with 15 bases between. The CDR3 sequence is CASSLSRTPTEAFF. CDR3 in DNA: TGTGCCAGCAGTCTTTCCAGGACACCTACTGAAGCTTTCTTT.

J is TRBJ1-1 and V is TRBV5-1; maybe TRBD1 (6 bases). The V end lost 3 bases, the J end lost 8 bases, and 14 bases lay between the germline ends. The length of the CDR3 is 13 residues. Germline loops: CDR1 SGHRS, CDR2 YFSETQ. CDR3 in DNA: TGCGCCAGCAGCTCGACCTTCACAGGGGAAGCTTTCTTT. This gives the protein CASSSTFTGEAFF.

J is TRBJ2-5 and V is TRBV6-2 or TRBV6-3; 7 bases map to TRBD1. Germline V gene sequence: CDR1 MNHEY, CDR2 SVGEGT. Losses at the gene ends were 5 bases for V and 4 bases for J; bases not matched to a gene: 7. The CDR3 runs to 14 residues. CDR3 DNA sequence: TGTGCCAGCAGTCCGAGGCGACAGGGAGAGACCCAGTACTTC. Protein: CASSPRRQGETQYF.

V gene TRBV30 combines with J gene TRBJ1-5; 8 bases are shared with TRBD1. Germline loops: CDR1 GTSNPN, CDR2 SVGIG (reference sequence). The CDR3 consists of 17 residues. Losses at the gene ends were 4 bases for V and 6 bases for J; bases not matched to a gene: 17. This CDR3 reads CAWNAGTGGHTGQPQHF. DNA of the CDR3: TGTGCCTGGAATGCCGGGACAGGAGGCCACACTGGTCAGCCCCAGCATTTT.

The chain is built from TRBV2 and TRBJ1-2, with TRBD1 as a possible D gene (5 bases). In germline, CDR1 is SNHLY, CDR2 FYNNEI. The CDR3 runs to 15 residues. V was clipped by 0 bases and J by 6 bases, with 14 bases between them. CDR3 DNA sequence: TGTGCCAGCAGTGAAGCCCGGGGGAACGAAAATGGCTACACCTTC. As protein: CASSEARGNENGYTF.

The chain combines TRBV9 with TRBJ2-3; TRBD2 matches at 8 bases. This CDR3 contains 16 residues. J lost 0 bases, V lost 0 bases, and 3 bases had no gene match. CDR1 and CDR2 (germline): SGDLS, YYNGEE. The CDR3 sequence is CASSVVAGTSTDTQYF. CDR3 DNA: TGTGCCAGCAGCGTAGTAGCGGGGACTAGCACAGATACGCAGTATTTT.

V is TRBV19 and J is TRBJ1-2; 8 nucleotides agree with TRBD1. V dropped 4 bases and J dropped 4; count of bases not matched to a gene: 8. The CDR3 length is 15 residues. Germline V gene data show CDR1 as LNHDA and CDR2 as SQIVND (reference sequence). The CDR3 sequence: CASSTQGAVSYGYTF. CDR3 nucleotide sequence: TGTGCCAGTAGTACCCAGGGGGCCGTTAGCTATGGCTACACCTTC. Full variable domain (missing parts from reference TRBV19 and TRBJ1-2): DGGITQSPKYLFRKEGQNVTLSCEQNLNHDAMYWYRQDPGQGLRLIYYSQIVNDFQKGDIAEGYSVSREKKESFPLTVTSAQKNPTAFYLCASSTQGAVSYGYTFGSGTRLTVV.

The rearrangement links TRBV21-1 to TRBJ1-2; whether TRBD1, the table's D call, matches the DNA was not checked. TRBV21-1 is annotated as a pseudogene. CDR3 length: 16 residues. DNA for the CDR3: TGTGCCAGCAGCAAAGGGGGACAGGGGTTGATATATGGCTACACCTTC. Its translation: CASSKGGQGLIYGYTF.

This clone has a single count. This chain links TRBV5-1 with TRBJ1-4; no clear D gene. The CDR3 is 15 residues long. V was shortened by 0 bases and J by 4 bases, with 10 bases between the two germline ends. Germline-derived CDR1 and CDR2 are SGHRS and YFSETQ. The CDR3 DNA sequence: TGCGCCAGCAGCTTGGCCGGCACGGGTAATGAAAAACTGTTTTTT. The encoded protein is CASSLAGTGNEKLFF.

The CDR3 nucleotides read TGTGCCAGCAGCGAGAGGGTAAATGGCTACACCTTC. The encoded protein is CASSERVNGYTF. The chain links TRBV9 to TRBJ1-2; D unresolved. The ends were cut back, 3 bases at V and 6 bases at J, with 9 bases in the middle. CDR1 is SGDLS and CDR2 is YYNGEE in the germline V gene. CDR3 size: 12 residues.

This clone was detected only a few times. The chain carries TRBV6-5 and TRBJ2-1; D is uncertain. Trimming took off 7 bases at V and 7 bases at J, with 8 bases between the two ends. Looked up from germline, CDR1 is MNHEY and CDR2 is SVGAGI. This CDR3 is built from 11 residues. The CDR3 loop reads CASKLVNEQFF. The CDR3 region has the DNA TGTGCCAGCAAGCTAGTGAATGAGCAGTTCTTC.

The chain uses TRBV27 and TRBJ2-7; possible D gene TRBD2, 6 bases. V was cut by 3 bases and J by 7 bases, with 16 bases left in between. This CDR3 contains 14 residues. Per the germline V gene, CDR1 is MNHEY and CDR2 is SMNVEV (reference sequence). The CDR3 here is CASSFIGGTGEQYF. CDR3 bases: TGTGCCAGCAGTTTCATTGGGGGGACGGGTGAGCAGTACTTC.

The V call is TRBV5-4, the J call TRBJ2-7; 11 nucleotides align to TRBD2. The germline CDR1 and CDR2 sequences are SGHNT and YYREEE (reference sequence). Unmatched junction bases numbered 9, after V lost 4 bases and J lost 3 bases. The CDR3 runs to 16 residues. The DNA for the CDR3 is TGTGCCAGCAGCCAACCCGGAGGACTAGCGGGCTACGAGCAGTACTTC. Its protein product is CASSQPGGLAGYEQYF.